This TCR beta chain came from a study of blood T cell repertoires in COVID-19 (dated by TCRdb to the early 2020s). Some background on the complete study: The collaborator samples originated in the United States, Italy and Spain and spanned the acute and convalescent phases of COVID-19. The prospective study material was composed of cDNA or gDNA derived from T cells, B-cell-depleted T cells, or PBMCs. Deeply sampled blood TCRbeta repertoires from subjects exposed to, actively infected with, or recovered from COVID-19 were included in the dataset. The repertoires were released in a freely available public database meant as a resource for research on the immune response to SARS-CoV-2. The samples were drawn from the first 160 participants of the ongoing ImmuneRACE study and from 950 to 1,500 subjects provided by 6 global collaborators. A de-identified subject ID, COVID-19 status, age in years and sex were almost always included in the sample metadata. HLA class I and class II types, where available, came from metadata supplied by the sample provider rather than from assay-based typing. Here is what the overall study found, with its caveats: Clinical and demographic metadata were provided uncurated, with the amount varying by source and participant.

Turning to this clone: Its cognate antigen has yet to be identified. No much larger clone is present one base from it, and per-base qualities are unavailable.

The immunoSEQ Assay, a bias-controlled multiplex PCR, was used to amplify TCRbeta CDR3 regions from genomic DNA. Regarding the original processing steps: The number of nucleated cells in each sample was estimated from the amplification of reference gene primers within the assay. To quantify the absolute abundance of each unique TCRbeta CDR3 rearrangement, sequence reads were collapsed and filtered. Productive Simpson clonality was computed per sample as the square root of Simpson's diversity index over productive rearrangements. TCRdb carries this immuneACCESS record with in-frame sequences only. Its versions omit some clonotypes, under half of them owing to an unresolved V gene in the studies checked, with the rest unexplained. V and J calls plus clone size are reproduced from that table; the DNA served to infer D and trimming. The sample yields roughly 250,000 clones; roughly 82% were counted once. Of the sample, approximately 5% falls within the top ten clones.

Each collaborating institution followed its own protocols to collect whole blood in K2EDTA tubes. For TCRbeta analysis, collaborator samples were shipped as frozen whole blood, as isolated PBMCs, or as DNA extracted from either sample type. Taken from the germline V gene (reference sequence), the CDR1 and CDR2 loops are LNHDA and SQIVND. Spanning cysteine to phenylalanine, the CDR3 consists of 15 amino acids. The DNA shown is the 45-base CDR3, in frame from base 1. Trimming takes 11 bases off V and 3 bases off J; junction bases not matched to a gene: 16. Material: peripheral blood. This chain joins TRBV19 to TRBJ2-7, and 7 junctional nucleotides match TRBD1. The sequence came from a woman older than 75 with active or convalescent COVID-19. The sequence in DNA is TGTGCCCCACTCCTAGACAGGGTTAACTGCTACGAGCAGTACTTC. Its product reads: CAPLLDRVNCYEQYF. Supplemented by the reference TRBV19 and TRBJ2-7 proteins around the CDR3, the complete variable domain is DGGITQSPKYLFRKEGQNVTLSCEQNLNHDAMYWYRQDPGQGLRLIYYSQIVNDFQKGDIAEGYSVSREKKESFPLTVTSAQKNPTAFYLCAPLLDRVNCYEQYFGPGTRLTVT.